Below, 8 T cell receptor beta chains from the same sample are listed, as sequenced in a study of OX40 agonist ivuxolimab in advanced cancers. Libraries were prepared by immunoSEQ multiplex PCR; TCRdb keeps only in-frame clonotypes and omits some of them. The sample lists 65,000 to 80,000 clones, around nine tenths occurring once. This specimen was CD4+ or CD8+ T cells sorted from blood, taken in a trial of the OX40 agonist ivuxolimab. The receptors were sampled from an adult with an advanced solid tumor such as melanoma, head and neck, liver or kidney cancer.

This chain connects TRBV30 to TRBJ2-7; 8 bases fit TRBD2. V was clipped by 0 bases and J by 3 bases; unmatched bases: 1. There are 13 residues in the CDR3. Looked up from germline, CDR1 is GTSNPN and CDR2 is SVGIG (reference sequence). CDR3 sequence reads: CAWSVLAVYEQYF. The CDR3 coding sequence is TGTGCCTGGAGTGTACTAGCGGTCTACGAGCAGTACTTC.

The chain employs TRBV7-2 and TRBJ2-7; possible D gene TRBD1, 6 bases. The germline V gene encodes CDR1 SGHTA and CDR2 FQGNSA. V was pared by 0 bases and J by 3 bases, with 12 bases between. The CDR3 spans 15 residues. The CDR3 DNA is TGTGCCAGCAGCTTAGCCGGGACACCGGACTACGAGCAGTACTTC. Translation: CASSLAGTPDYEQYF. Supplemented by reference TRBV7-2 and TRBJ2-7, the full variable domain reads GAGVSQSPSNKVTEKGKDVELRCDPISGHTALYWYRQSLGQGLEFLIYFQGNSAPDKSGLPSDRFSAERTGGSVSTLTIQRTQQEDSAVYLCASSLAGTPDYEQYFGPGTRLTVT.

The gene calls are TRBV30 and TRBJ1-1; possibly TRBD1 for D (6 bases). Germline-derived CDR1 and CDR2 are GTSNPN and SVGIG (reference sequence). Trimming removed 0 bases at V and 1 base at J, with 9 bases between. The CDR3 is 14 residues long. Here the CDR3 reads CAWSVGTPNTEAFF. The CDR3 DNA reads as TGTGCCTGGAGTGTCGGGACACCGAACACTGAAGCTTTCTTT.

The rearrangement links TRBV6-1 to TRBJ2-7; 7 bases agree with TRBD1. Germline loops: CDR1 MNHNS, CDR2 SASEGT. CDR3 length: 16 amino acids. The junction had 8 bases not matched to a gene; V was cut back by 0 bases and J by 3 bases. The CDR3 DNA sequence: TGTGCCAGCAGTGAAGCGCTGACATCAGGGGGCTACGAGCAGTACTTC. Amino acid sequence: CASSEALTSGGYEQYF.

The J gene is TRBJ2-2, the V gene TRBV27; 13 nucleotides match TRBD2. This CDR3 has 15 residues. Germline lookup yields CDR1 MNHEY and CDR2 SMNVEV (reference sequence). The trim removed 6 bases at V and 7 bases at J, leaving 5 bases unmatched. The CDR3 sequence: CASRTSGRAIGELFF. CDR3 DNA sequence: TGTGCCAGCAGAACTAGCGGGAGGGCGATCGGGGAGCTGTTTTTT.

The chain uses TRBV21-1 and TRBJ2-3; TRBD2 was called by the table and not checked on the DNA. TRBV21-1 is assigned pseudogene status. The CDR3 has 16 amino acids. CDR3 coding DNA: TGTGCCAGCAGCAAAGCTAGCGGGAGTTTCACAGATACGCAGTATTTT. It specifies CASSKASGSFTDTQYF.

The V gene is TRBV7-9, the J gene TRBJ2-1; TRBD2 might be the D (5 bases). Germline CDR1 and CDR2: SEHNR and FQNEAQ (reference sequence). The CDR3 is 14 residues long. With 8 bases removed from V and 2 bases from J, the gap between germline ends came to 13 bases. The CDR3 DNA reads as TGTGCCAGCCGCCCCCGGGGTGCCTACAATGAGCAGTTCTTC. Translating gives CASRPRGAYNEQFF.

This chain's CDR3 is CASSSGTGVNGYTF. As DNA, the CDR3 is TGTGCCAGCTCCTCCGGGACAGGTGTAAATGGCTACACCTTC. The chain carries TRBV18 and TRBJ1-2; 8 bases line up with TRBD1. Germline-derived CDR1 and CDR2 are KGHSH and LQKENI. Trimming removed 6 bases from V and 6 bases from J; junction bases left unmatched: 9. The CDR3 totals 14 residues.